This T cell receptor (beta chain) is from a study of control samples from healthy donors and cancer patients. The CDR3 has 17 amino acids. Germline V gene sequence: CDR1 SGHTA, CDR2 FQGNSA. Trimming at V came to 4 bases and at J to 1 base, leaving 7 bases not matched to a gene. Profiling relied on immunoSEQ multiplex PCR, and the TCRdb table lists in-frame clones only, not all of them. This sample has around 130,000 clones, with more than 70% found just once. Details on this clone: The sample contains more than one DNA sequence encoding this CDR3.

This TCR came from a man aged 45-65 years in good health. V and J are TRBV7-2 and TRBJ1-1; 12 bases are a match to TRBD1. Source material: blood. The CDR3: CASSSYGTGGPNTEAFF. The CDR3 nucleotides read TGTGCCAGCAGCTCCTACGGGACAGGGGGCCCGAACACTGAAGCTTTCTTT.